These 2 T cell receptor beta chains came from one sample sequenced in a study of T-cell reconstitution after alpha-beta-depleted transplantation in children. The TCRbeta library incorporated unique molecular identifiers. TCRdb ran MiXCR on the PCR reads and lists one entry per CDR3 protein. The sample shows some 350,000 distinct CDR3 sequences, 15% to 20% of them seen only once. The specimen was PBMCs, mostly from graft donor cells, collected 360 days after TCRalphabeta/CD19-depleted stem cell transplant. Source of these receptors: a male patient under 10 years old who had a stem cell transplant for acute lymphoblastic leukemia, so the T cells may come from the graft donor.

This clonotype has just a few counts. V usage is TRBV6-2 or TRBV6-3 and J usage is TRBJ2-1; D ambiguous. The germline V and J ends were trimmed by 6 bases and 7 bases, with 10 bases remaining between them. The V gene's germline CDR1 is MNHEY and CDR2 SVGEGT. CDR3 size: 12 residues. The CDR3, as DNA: TGTGCCAGCAGCGGGCTAGGGAATGAGCAGTTCTTC. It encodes CASSGLGNEQFF.

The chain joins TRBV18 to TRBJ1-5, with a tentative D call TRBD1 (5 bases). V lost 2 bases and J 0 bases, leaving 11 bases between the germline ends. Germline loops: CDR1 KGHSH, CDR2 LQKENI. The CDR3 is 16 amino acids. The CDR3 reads CASSPGGPGSNQPQHF. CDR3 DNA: TGTGCCAGCTCACCAGGGGGTCCTGGTAGCAATCAGCCCCAGCATTTT.